This T cell receptor (beta chain) was obtained from a study of T cell repertoires in cytomegalovirus infection. Study information: Carrying CMV and the relevant HLA type showed in public TCR beta signatures.

Trimming cost V 7 bases and J 4 bases; bases outside gene matches: 12. The CDR3 spans 15 residues. In germline, CDR1 is LNHDA, CDR2 SQIVND (reference sequence). Notes on the study in general: Predominance within the ex vivo response was attributable to HLA-C-restricted CMV-specific TCR beta clonotypes.

This clonotype was recorded at least ten times. What it binds is not known. TCRdb passed the reads through MiXCR, listing each CDR3 protein once. The table has 490,000 or so distinct CDR3 sequences, approximately 10% seen once; the top ten hold 10% to 13%. The source is a human donor in good health (CMV status not recorded). Some clones in this sample may be carry-over from other donors' samples. Sequenced sample: PBMCs. The gene calls are TRBV19 and TRBJ1-2, with 7 bases identical to TRBD1. The CDR3 DNA reads as TGTGCCAGTACATTACCGGACAGGCCTACCTATGGCTACACCTTC. Translating gives CASTLPDRPTYGYTF.